Included here is one T cell receptor beta chain sequence, with context. Its antigen remains undetermined. The data originate from a study of monozygotic twins with inflammatory bowel disease (dated by TCRdb to the late 2010s). Describing the broader study: In total, around 28 monozygotic twin pairs made up the full study: 19 Danish pairs, all IBD-discordant, plus nine German pairs, of which four were IBD-concordant and five were IBD-discordant. Disease-associated traits were sought mainly through comparisons between IBD patients and their genetically identical healthy co-twins within discordant pairs. Each individual had, on average, about 151 000 unique TCRalpha sequences and 181 000 unique TCRbeta sequences available for analysis.

Library preparation employed 5' RACE. For each TCR library, approximately 3.5 ug of total RNA was used. cDNA was synthesized with SMARTScribe reverse transcriptase in eight separate reactions per sample. Unique molecular identifiers containing a 6-nucleotide sample barcode were introduced through template switching during cDNA synthesis. Amplification of TCRalpha and TCRbeta cDNA involved two nested PCRs of about 15 and 9 cycles, and each PCR was followed by bead purification. Before amplification, the cDNA was both treated with uracil DNA-glycosylase and purified with the QIAquick PCR purification kit. The second PCR was the step at which Illumina TruSeq-compatible adapters and sample-specific barcodes were added. Library quality and concentration were assessed using TapeStation and Qubit, and about 5 ng of each library was pooled. Pooled libraries were sequenced on an Illumina HiSeq2500 single-index Rapid Run with 2 x 100 bp reads and custom sequencing primers. For the original study's pipeline: MiGEC version 1.2.6 was used for UMI-based consensus assembly to correct PCR and sequencing errors. MiXCR version 2.1.1 handled V(D)J alignment, clonotype assembly and CDR3 extraction. Gene usage, clonotype sharing and MAIT/NKT TCR abundance were normalised by analysing the top 1000, 10 000 and 20 000 clonotypes per sample. Diversity was computed as the inverse Simpson index with the vegan R package after downsampling to 27 000 UMIs. Paired Mann-Whitney U tests were applied to discordant twin pairs, with Benjamini-Hochberg correction for multiple testing. TCRdb reprocessed the reads and lists each CDR3 protein sequence as a single entry, with no DNA. TCRdb, not the original authors, processed these V and J calls. The sample table holds 420,000 or so distinct CDR3 sequences. Around 2.3% of the sample is held by the ten biggest clonotypes.

A roughly 2.4 ml peripheral blood sample was drawn into PAXgene tubes per donor and stored at -80°C. Without T cell sorting, total RNA was isolated from whole blood using the PAXgene blood miRNA kit on an automated QIAcube. Deep TCRalpha and TCRbeta repertoire profiling with unique molecular barcoding was performed on peripheral blood of monozygotic twin pairs concordant or discordant for inflammatory bowel disease. Smoking habits were recorded for all twin pairs, with individuals classified as current, former or never smokers. As encoded in the germline V gene (reference sequence), CDR1 is DFQATT while CDR2 is SNEGSKA. The CDR3 contains 14 residues, cysteine and phenylalanine counted. No DNA sequence was recorded. What the authors observed across the whole study: Because patients were on differing immunosuppressive treatments, the repertoires may have picked up extra background noise and inter-individual variability. TCRbeta repertoire diversity, by inverse Simpson index, was decreased in IBD patients compared with their healthy co-twins. Compared with healthy twins, IBD patients had fewer clonotypes in common with other individuals, a difference most pronounced in patients showing signs of disease activity. Repertoire similarity did not differ between concordant and discordant twins, possibly due to limited statistical power. No single strong signal or clonotype linked to IBD turned up in the results, so the idea that one exists was not supported. The analysis was unable to tell different T cell subtypes apart.

This TCR was recovered from a human donor with ulcerative colitis or Crohn's disease, or a healthy co-twin of an affected twin (not recorded which). Sequenced: blood. The chain joins TRBV20-1 to TRBJ2-1; TCRdb reports TRBD2, a call that lacks DNA to check it against. The CDR3 corresponds to CSARGTHFYNEQFF.